This T cell receptor (beta chain) appears in the sequencing data of a study of T cell repertoires in cytomegalovirus infection. Study details: Public signatures in TCR beta pointed to CMV infection and matching HLA type.

This CDR3 is 15 amino acids long. Trimming left V 3 bases short and J 2 bases short, with 12 bases between. Germline lookup yields CDR1 MGHRA and CDR2 YSYEKL. TCRdb ran MiXCR on the reads and lists one entry per CDR3 protein. This table holds 700,000 to 900,000 distinct CDR3 sequences, about 29% found once. This clonotype was detected only a few times. The antigen is unknown. The chain uses TRBV4-1 and TRBJ2-3; D not resolved. The sequence was obtained from a human donor in good health (CMV status not recorded). Some clones in this sample may be carry-over from other donors' samples. The sequencing here drew on cultured CD8+ T cells from PBMCs, taken from culture after CMV antigen stimulation. CDR3 bases: TGCGCCAGCAGCCATGGGCCCAACGTCACAGATACGCAGTATTTT. Translated: CASSHGPNVTDTQYF.